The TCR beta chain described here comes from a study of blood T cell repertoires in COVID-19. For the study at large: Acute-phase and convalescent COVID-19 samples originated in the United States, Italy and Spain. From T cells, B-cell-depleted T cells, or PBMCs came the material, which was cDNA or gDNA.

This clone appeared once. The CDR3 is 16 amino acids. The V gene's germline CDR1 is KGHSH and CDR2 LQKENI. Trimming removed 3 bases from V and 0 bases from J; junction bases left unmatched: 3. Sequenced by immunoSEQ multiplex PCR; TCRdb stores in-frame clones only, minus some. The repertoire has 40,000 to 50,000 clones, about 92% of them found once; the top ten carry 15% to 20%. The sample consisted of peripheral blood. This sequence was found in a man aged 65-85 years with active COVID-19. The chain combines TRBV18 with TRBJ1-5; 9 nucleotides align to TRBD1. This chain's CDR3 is CASSPRTGDSNQPQHF. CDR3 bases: TGTGCCAGCTCACCCAGGACAGGGGATAGCAATCAGCCCCAGCATTTT.